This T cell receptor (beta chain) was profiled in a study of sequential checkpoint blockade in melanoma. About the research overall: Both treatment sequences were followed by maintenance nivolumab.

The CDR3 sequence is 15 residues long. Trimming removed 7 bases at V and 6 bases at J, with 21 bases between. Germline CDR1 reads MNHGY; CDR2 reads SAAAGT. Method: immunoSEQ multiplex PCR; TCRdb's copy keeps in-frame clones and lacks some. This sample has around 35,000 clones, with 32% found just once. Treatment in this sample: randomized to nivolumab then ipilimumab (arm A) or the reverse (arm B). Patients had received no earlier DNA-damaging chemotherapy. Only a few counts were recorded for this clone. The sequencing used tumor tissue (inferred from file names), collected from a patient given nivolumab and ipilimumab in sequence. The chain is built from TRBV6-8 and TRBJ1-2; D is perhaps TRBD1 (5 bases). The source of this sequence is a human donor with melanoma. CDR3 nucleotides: TGTGCCAGCACCCAAAACCCGGCAGGCAGGGATGGCTACACCTTC. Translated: CASTQNPAGRDGYTF.